A selection of T cell receptor beta chains follows, all from one sample in a study of blood T cell repertoires in COVID-19. Generated by immunoSEQ multiplex PCR, the TCRdb table keeps only in-frame clones and is missing some. The sample contains 200,000 to 300,000 clones, around 80% of which appear only once. The material sequenced was peripheral blood. Source of these receptors: a human donor in a cohort sampled during active COVID-19. Both conserved end residues are part of each CDR3. The D gene is left open where the match is weak. Size is omitted from some rows. Given values are once, few, many or a class for expanded clones.

d_gene: TRBD1
v_gene: TRBV5-1
j_gene: TRBJ2-7
abundance: -
CDR3aa: CASSLADRGRAYEQYF
CDR3nt: TGCGCCAGCAGCTTGGCTGACAGGGGGCGCGCCTACGAGCAGTACTTC

d_gene: TRBD1
v_gene: TRBV19
j_gene: TRBJ1-5
abundance: -
CDR3aa: CASTQTGGSNQPQHF
CDR3nt: TGTGCCAGTACTCAGACAGGGGGTAGCAATCAGCCCCAGCATTTT

d_gene: TRBD1
v_gene: TRBV5-8
j_gene: TRBJ2-7
abundance: -
CDR3aa: CASNPGTGTSYEQYF
CDR3nt: TGTGCCAGCAATCCCGGGACAGGGACCTCCTACGAGCAGTACTTC

d_gene: TRBD1
v_gene: TRBV4-1
j_gene: TRBJ2-1
abundance: -
CDR3aa: CASSRFTDRGNYNEQFF
CDR3nt: TGCGCCAGCAGCCGATTTACGGACAGGGGGAATTACAATGAGCAGTTCTTC

d_gene: -
v_gene: TRBV18
j_gene: TRBJ1-4
abundance: -
CDR3aa: CASSPQRETNEKLFF
CDR3nt: TGTGCCAGCTCACCACAGAGGGAAACTAATGAAAAACTGTTTTTT

d_gene: TRBD1
v_gene: TRBV5-6
j_gene: TRBJ1-1
abundance: few
CDR3aa: CASRSPWDRVQPEAFF
CDR3nt: TGTGCCAGCAGGTCCCCCTGGGACAGGGTTCAACCTGAAGCTTTCTTT

d_gene: -
v_gene: TRBV5-6
j_gene: TRBJ2-5
abundance: -
CDR3aa: CASSLAPGPKTQYF
CDR3nt: TGTGCCAGCAGCTTGGCGCCAGGCCCTAAGACCCAGTACTTC

d_gene: TRBD1
v_gene: TRBV6-5
j_gene: TRBJ1-2
abundance: -
CDR3aa: CASRDREGYTF
CDR3nt: TGTGCCAGCAGAGACAGGGAGGGCTACACCTTC

d_gene: -
v_gene: TRBV2
j_gene: TRBJ1-5
abundance: -
CDR3aa: CASTKGGEKGQPQHF
CDR3nt: TGTGCCAGCACCAAGGGGGGGGAGAAGGGTCAGCCCCAGCATTTT

d_gene: -
v_gene: TRBV18
j_gene: TRBJ2-3
abundance: -
CDR3aa: CASSPRGNADTQYF
CDR3nt: TGTGCCAGCTCACCACGAGGGAATGCAGATACGCAGTATTTT

d_gene: TRBD2
v_gene: TRBV7-8
j_gene: TRBJ2-2
abundance: -
CDR3aa: CASRSSGGDTGELFF
CDR3nt: TGTGCCAGCAGGTCTAGCGGGGGGGACACCGGGGAGCTGTTTTTT

d_gene: -
v_gene: TRBV6-5
j_gene: TRBJ1-2
abundance: -
CDR3aa: CASGPGTNYGYTF
CDR3nt: TGTGCCAGCGGGCCAGGGACAAACTATGGCTACACCTTC

d_gene: TRBD1
v_gene: TRBV3-1/TRBV3-2
j_gene: TRBJ1-1
abundance: -
CDR3aa: CASSLGQGLNTEAFF
CDR3nt: TGTGCCAGCAGCCTTGGACAGGGACTGAACACTGAAGCTTTCTTT

d_gene: TRBD1
v_gene: TRBV19
j_gene: TRBJ1-5
abundance: once
CDR3aa: CASSKGQGIQPQHF
CDR3nt: TGTGCCAGTTCGAAGGGACAGGGAATTCAGCCCCAGCATTTT

d_gene: -
v_gene: TRBV18
j_gene: TRBJ2-4
abundance: -
CDR3aa: CASSPGTPNIQYF
CDR3nt: TGTGCCAGCTCACCGGGGACACCCAACATTCAGTACTTC

d_gene: -
v_gene: TRBV5-6
j_gene: TRBJ1-1
abundance: -
CDR3aa: CASSLAYGTPNTEAFF
CDR3nt: TGTGCCAGCAGCTTGGCCTATGGTACCCCGAACACTGAAGCTTTCTTT

d_gene: -
v_gene: TRBV28
j_gene: TRBJ1-4
abundance: -
CDR3aa: CASSLYRKEKLFF
CDR3nt: TGTGCCAGCAGTCTCTATCGCAAGGAAAAACTGTTTTTT

d_gene: -
v_gene: TRBV5-1
j_gene: TRBJ2-2
abundance: -
CDR3aa: CASSLGPGDLDGELFF
CDR3nt: TGCGCCAGCAGCTTGGGTCCGGGAGATCTGGACGGGGAGCTGTTTTTT

d_gene: -
v_gene: TRBV5-1
j_gene: TRBJ1-5
abundance: -
CDR3aa: CASSLGGRDQPQHF
CDR3nt: TGCGCCAGCAGCTTGGGAGGTCGTGATCAGCCCCAGCATTTT

d_gene: -
v_gene: TRBV5-6
j_gene: TRBJ1-1
abundance: -
CDR3aa: CASSLEGGRWNTEAFF
CDR3nt: TGTGCCAGCAGCTTGGAGGGGGGGCGCTGGAACACTGAAGCTTTCTTT

d_gene: -
v_gene: TRBV5-4
j_gene: TRBJ2-2
abundance: -
CDR3aa: CASSLGSTSANTGELFF
CDR3nt: TGTGCCAGCAGCTTAGGATCGACTTCCGCGAACACCGGGGAGCTGTTTTTT

d_gene: -
v_gene: TRBV10-3
j_gene: TRBJ2-7
abundance: -
CDR3aa: CAISGGESYEQYF
CDR3nt: TGTGCCATCAGCGGGGGAGAGTCCTACGAGCAGTACTTC

d_gene: TRBD2
v_gene: TRBV29-1
j_gene: TRBJ2-7
abundance: -
CDR3aa: CSAVVAGNSYEQYF
CDR3nt: TGCAGCGCCGTCGTAGCGGGAAACTCCTACGAGCAGTACTTC

d_gene: TRBD2
v_gene: TRBV5-4
j_gene: TRBJ2-3
abundance: -
CDR3aa: CASSLGTRTDTQYF
CDR3nt: TGTGCCAGCAGCTTGGGGACTAGGACAGATACGCAGTATTTT

d_gene: -
v_gene: TRBV6-5
j_gene: TRBJ2-3
abundance: -
CDR3aa: CASSRQPNTQYF
CDR3nt: TGTGCCAGCAGTCGACAACCTAATACGCAGTATTTT

d_gene: -
v_gene: TRBV5-1
j_gene: TRBJ2-1
abundance: -
CDR3aa: CASRGAGAHGEQFF
CDR3nt: TGCGCCAGCAGAGGGGCAGGGGCCCACGGTGAGCAGTTCTTC

d_gene: TRBD2
v_gene: TRBV28
j_gene: TRBJ2-7
abundance: -
CDR3aa: CASRSPSGGAIPYF
CDR3nt: TGTGCCAGCAGATCCCCTAGCGGGGGGGCCATTCCTTACTTC

d_gene: -
v_gene: TRBV7-2
j_gene: TRBJ1-2
abundance: -
CDR3aa: CASSSGNYGYTF
CDR3nt: TGTGCCAGCAGCTCAGGGAACTATGGCTACACCTTC

d_gene: TRBD2
v_gene: TRBV3-1/TRBV3-2
j_gene: TRBJ2-1
abundance: -
CDR3aa: CASSPRTSGGNNEQFF
CDR3nt: TGTGCCAGCAGCCCTCGGACTAGCGGGGGGAACAATGAGCAGTTCTTC

d_gene: TRBD2
v_gene: TRBV5-1
j_gene: TRBJ2-5
abundance: -
CDR3aa: CASSLWTSGPIGETQYF
CDR3nt: TGCGCCAGCAGCTTGTGGACTAGCGGGCCTATTGGAGAGACCCAGTACTTC

d_gene: -
v_gene: TRBV30
j_gene: TRBJ1-5
abundance: -
CDR3aa: CAWSGSGNQPQHF
CDR3nt: TGTGCCTGGAGTGGGAGCGGGAATCAGCCCCAGCATTTT

d_gene: -
v_gene: TRBV5-6
j_gene: TRBJ2-6
abundance: -
CDR3aa: CASSLVKGRGSLTF
CDR3nt: TGTGCCAGCAGCTTGGTAAAGGGCAGGGGCTCCCTGACTTTC

d_gene: -
v_gene: TRBV21-1
j_gene: TRBJ1-6
abundance: -
CDR3aa: CASSQGVQGFNSPLHF
CDR3nt: TGTGCCAGCAGCCAAGGGGTACAGGGGTTTAATTCACCCCTCCACTTT

d_gene: -
v_gene: TRBV18
j_gene: TRBJ2-5
abundance: -
CDR3aa: CASSPPRTAGTQYF
CDR3nt: TGTGCCAGCTCACCACCCAGGACTGCCGGGACCCAGTACTTC

d_gene: -
v_gene: TRBV9
j_gene: TRBJ2-1
abundance: -
CDR3aa: CASSVGRVGNEQFF
CDR3nt: TGTGCCAGCAGCGTCGGCAGGGTAGGGAATGAGCAGTTCTTC

d_gene: -
v_gene: TRBV28
j_gene: TRBJ1-1
abundance: -
CDR3aa: CASSFEETNTEAFF
CDR3nt: TGTGCCAGCAGTTTCGAGGAGACGAACACTGAAGCTTTCTTT

d_gene: -
v_gene: TRBV6-5
j_gene: TRBJ2-5
abundance: -
CDR3aa: CASSYVTGFGETQYF
CDR3nt: TGTGCCAGCAGTTACGTTACAGGGTTCGGGGAGACCCAGTACTTC

d_gene: -
v_gene: TRBV5-1
j_gene: TRBJ2-5
abundance: once
CDR3aa: CASTTGQETQYF
CDR3nt: TGCGCCAGCACTACAGGCCAAGAGACCCAGTACTTC

d_gene: TRBD1
v_gene: TRBV7-9
j_gene: TRBJ1-1
abundance: -
CDR3aa: CASRGTGGSTRGTEAFF
CDR3nt: TGTGCCAGCAGGGGTACAGGGGGCTCTACACGTGGCACTGAAGCTTTCTTT

d_gene: TRBD2
v_gene: TRBV7-9
j_gene: TRBJ2-2
abundance: -
CDR3aa: CASSPGLAGVGTGELFF
CDR3nt: TGTGCCAGCAGCCCAGGACTAGCGGGAGTAGGGACCGGGGAGCTGTTTTTT

d_gene: TRBD2
v_gene: TRBV10-1
j_gene: TRBJ2-3
abundance: -
CDR3aa: CASSPLAGGTDTQYF
CDR3nt: TGCGCCAGCAGTCCCCTAGCGGGAGGAACCGATACGCAGTATTTT

d_gene: TRBD1
v_gene: TRBV19
j_gene: TRBJ1-2
abundance: -
CDR3aa: CASRGQGAGYGYTF
CDR3nt: TGTGCCAGTAGGGGACAGGGGGCAGGCTATGGCTACACCTTC

d_gene: TRBD1
v_gene: TRBV5-1
j_gene: TRBJ1-2
abundance: few
CDR3aa: CASTPWDRSNYGYTF
CDR3nt: TGCGCCAGCACCCCGTGGGACAGATCTAACTATGGCTACACCTTC

d_gene: TRBD2
v_gene: TRBV18
j_gene: TRBJ2-3
abundance: -
CDR3aa: CASSPPASGGADTQYF
CDR3nt: TGTGCCAGCTCACCACCTGCTAGCGGGGGAGCAGATACGCAGTATTTT

d_gene: -
v_gene: TRBV6-5
j_gene: TRBJ2-2
abundance: once
CDR3aa: CASTSANTGELFF
CDR3nt: TGTGCCAGCACCTCCGCGAACACCGGGGAGCTGTTTTTT

d_gene: TRBD1
v_gene: TRBV18
j_gene: TRBJ2-7
abundance: -
CDR3aa: CASSPLGQGTREQYF
CDR3nt: TGTGCCAGCTCACCACTGGGACAGGGGACTCGCGAGCAGTACTTC

d_gene: -
v_gene: TRBV24-1
j_gene: TRBJ1-1
abundance: -
CDR3aa: CATRGLHEAFF
CDR3nt: TGTGCCACAAGAGGGCTCCACGAAGCTTTCTTT

d_gene: -
v_gene: TRBV12-3/TRBV12-4
j_gene: TRBJ2-1
abundance: -
CDR3aa: CASSWLTYNEQFF
CDR3nt: TGTGCCAGCAGTTGGCTTACCTACAATGAGCAGTTCTTC

d_gene: -
v_gene: TRBV10-1
j_gene: TRBJ2-3
abundance: -
CDR3aa: CASSETGLGDTQYF
CDR3nt: TGCGCCAGCAGTGAGACAGGGCTGGGGGATACGCAGTATTTT

d_gene: -
v_gene: TRBV28
j_gene: TRBJ1-4
abundance: -
CDR3aa: CASSLQFRGNEKLFF
CDR3nt: TGTGCCAGCAGTTTACAATTCAGGGGTAACGAAAAACTGTTTTTT

d_gene: -
v_gene: TRBV2
j_gene: TRBJ2-5
abundance: -
CDR3aa: CASSEWSGVRETQYF
CDR3nt: TGTGCCAGCAGTGAATGGTCAGGGGTAAGAGAGACCCAGTACTTC

d_gene: -
v_gene: TRBV19
j_gene: TRBJ1-4
abundance: -
CDR3aa: CASSIQGEDNEKLFF
CDR3nt: TGTGCCAGTAGTATACAGGGTGAAGATAATGAAAAACTGTTTTTT

d_gene: TRBD2
v_gene: TRBV3-1/TRBV3-2
j_gene: TRBJ2-2
abundance: -
CDR3aa: CASSQGAGGENGELFF
CDR3nt: TGTGCCAGCAGCCAAGGGGCGGGGGGCGAGAACGGGGAGCTGTTTTTT

d_gene: TRBD1
v_gene: TRBV6-5
j_gene: TRBJ1-2
abundance: -
CDR3aa: CASSLTGGISYGYTF
CDR3nt: TGTGCCAGCAGCCTCACAGGGGGCATCAGCTATGGCTACACCTTC

d_gene: -
v_gene: TRBV5-1
j_gene: TRBJ1-1
abundance: -
CDR3aa: CASSQEKGQNTEAFF
CDR3nt: TGCGCCAGCAGCCAAGAGAAGGGACAGAACACTGAAGCTTTCTTT

d_gene: -
v_gene: TRBV5-1
j_gene: TRBJ1-6
abundance: -
CDR3aa: CASSPRGEVNSPLHF
CDR3nt: TGCGCCAGCAGCCCCCGAGGAGAGGTGAATTCACCCCTCCACTTT

d_gene: -
v_gene: TRBV28
j_gene: TRBJ1-5
abundance: -
CDR3aa: CASSLIQGSRNQPQHF
CDR3nt: TGTGCCAGCAGTTTAATCCAGGGTTCTAGAAATCAGCCCCAGCATTTT

d_gene: -
v_gene: TRBV7-6
j_gene: TRBJ1-1
abundance: -
CDR3aa: CASSPMTGPNTEAFF
CDR3nt: TGTGCCAGCAGCCCGATGACAGGACCGAACACTGAAGCTTTCTTT

d_gene: -
v_gene: TRBV20-1
j_gene: TRBJ2-7
abundance: -
CDR3aa: CSASPSGSYEQYF
CDR3nt: TGCAGTGCTAGTCCCAGCGGCTCCTACGAGCAGTACTTC